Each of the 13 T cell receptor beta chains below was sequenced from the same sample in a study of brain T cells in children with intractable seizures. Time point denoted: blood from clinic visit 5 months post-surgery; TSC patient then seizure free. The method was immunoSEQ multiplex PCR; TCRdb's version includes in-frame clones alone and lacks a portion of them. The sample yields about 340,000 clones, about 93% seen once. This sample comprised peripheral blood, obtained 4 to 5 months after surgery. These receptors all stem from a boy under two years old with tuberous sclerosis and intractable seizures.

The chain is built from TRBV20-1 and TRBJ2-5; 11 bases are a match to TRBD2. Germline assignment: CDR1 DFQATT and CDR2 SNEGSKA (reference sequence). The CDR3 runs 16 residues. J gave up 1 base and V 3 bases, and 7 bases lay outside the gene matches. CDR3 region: CSASHSGRVLQETQYF. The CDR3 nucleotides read TGCAGTGCTAGTCATAGCGGGAGGGTCCTCCAAGAGACCCAGTACTTC.

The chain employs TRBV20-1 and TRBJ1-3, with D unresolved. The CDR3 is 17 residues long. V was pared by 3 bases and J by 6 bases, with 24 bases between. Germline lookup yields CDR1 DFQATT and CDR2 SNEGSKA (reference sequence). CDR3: CSASQTFGGLRENTIYF. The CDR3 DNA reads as TGCAGTGCTAGTCAGACGTTTGGCGGGCTTCGCGAAAACACCATATATTTT.

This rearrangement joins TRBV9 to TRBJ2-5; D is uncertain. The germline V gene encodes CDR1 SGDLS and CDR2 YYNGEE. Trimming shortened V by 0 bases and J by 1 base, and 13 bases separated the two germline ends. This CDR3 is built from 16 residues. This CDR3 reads CASSVGSFTSQETQYF. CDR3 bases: TGTGCCAGCAGCGTAGGATCCTTTACAAGCCAAGAGACCCAGTACTTC. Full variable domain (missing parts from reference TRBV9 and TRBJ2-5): DSGVTQTPKHLITATGQRVTLRCSPRSGDLSVYWYQQSLDQGLQFLIQYYNGEERAKGNILERFSAQQFPDLHSELNLSSLELGDSALYFCASSVGSFTSQETQYFGPGTRLLVL.

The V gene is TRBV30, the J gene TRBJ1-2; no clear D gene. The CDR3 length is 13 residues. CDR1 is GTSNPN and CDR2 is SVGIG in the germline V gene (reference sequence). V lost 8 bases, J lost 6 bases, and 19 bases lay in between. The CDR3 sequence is CATTLSTGDGYTF. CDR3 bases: TGTGCCACCACGTTGTCAACCGGCGATGGCTACACCTTC.

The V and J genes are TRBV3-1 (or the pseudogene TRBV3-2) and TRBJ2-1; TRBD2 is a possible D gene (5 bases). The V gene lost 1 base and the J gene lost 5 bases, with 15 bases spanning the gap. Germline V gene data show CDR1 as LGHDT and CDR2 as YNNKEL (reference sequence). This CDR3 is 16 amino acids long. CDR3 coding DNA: TGTGCCAGCAGCCAAGGGTGGCCAGAGGGCCACAATGAGCAGTTCTTC. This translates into CASSQGWPEGHNEQFF.

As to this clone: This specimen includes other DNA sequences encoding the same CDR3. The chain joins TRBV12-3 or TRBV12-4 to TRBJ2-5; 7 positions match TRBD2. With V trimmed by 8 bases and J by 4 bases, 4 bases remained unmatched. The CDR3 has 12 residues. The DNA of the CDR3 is TGTGCCAGCTCTTCTAGCGGAGAGACCCAGTACTTC. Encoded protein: CASSSSGETQYF.

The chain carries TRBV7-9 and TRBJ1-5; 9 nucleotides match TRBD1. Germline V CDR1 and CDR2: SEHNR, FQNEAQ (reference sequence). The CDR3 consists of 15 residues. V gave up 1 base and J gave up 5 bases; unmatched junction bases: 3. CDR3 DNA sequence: TGTGCCAGCAGCTTAGGGACAGGGGCGGATCAGCCCCAGCATTTT. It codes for CASSLGTGADQPQHF.

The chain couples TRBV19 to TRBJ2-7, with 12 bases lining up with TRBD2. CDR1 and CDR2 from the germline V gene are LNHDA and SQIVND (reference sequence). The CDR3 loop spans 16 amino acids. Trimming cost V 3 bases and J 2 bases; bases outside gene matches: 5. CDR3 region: CASSIGLAGKTYEQYF. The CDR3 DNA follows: TGTGCCAGTAGTATCGGACTAGCGGGGAAAACCTACGAGCAGTACTTC.

The CDR3 loop is CASSFRGSTDTQYF. The CDR3 nucleotides are TGTGCCAGCAGTTTCAGGGGGAGCACAGATACGCAGTATTTT. The rearrangement joins TRBV28 to TRBJ2-3; TRBD1 matches at 7 bases. V lost 3 bases and J lost 0; bases outside the gene matches: 0. CDR3 length: 14 residues. CDR1 is MDHEN, CDR2 SYDVKM, per germline.

This CDR3 reads CASSLMGSGRSTDTQYF. Written as DNA, the CDR3 is TGTGCCAGCAGCTTAATGGGTAGCGGGAGAAGCACAGATACGCAGTATTTT. V usage is TRBV7-3 and J usage is TRBJ2-3; 9 bases map to TRBD2. The germline CDR1 and CDR2 sequences are SGHTA and FQGTGA. V was clipped by 1 base and J by 0 bases; unmatched bases: 5. CDR3 length: 17 residues.

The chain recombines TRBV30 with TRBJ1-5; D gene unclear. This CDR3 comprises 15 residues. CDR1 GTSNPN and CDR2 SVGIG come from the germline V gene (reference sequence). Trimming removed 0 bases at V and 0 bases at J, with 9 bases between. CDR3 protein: CAWSVPAVSNQPQHF. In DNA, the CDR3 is TGTGCCTGGAGTGTACCGGCGGTTAGCAATCAGCCCCAGCATTTT.

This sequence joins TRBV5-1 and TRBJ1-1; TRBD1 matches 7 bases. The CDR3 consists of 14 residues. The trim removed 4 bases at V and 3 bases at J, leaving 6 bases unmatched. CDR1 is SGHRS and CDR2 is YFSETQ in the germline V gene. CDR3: CASSEIRGDTEAFF. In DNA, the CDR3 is TGCGCCAGCAGCGAAATCAGGGGGGACACTGAAGCTTTCTTT.

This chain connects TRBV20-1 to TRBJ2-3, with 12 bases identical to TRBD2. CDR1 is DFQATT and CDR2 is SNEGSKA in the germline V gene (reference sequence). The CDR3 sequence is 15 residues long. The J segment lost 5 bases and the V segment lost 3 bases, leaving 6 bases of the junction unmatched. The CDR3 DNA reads TGCAGTGCTAGTAGGGGACTAGCGGGTCGAGATACGCAGTATTTT. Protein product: CSASRGLAGRDTQYF.